One sample yielded the 25 T cell receptor beta chains listed below, sequenced in a study of blood T cell repertoires in COVID-19. Measured with immunoSEQ multiplex PCR; TCRdb has only the in-frame clones, and not every one. The repertoire holds 18,000 or so clones, with nearly 90% as singletons. Sequenced input: peripheral blood. The origin of the receptors is a man in his 60s with active COVID-19.

This clone was detected only once. This chain uses TRBV27 with TRBJ2-5; 8 bases fit TRBD2. This CDR3 spans 11 amino acids. V lost 11 bases, J lost 7 bases, and 6 bases stayed unmatched. Looked up from germline, CDR1 is MNHEY and CDR2 is SMNVEV (reference sequence). CDR3 protein: CAAGAGATQYF. CDR3 in DNA: TGTGCCGCTGGAGCGGGAGCGACCCAGTACTTC.

DNA of the CDR3: TGTGCCACCGGACAGGGGTTCGGACGGGATGAGCAGTTCTTC. This gives the protein CATGQGFGRDEQFF. J is TRBJ2-1 and V is TRBV27; 9 bases map to TRBD1. Germline values: CDR1 MNHEY, CDR2 SMNVEV (reference sequence). With V trimmed by 10 bases and J by 8 bases, 12 bases remained unmatched. The CDR3 has 14 amino acids.

The rearrangement links TRBV12-5 to TRBJ2-7, with D tentatively TRBD2 (6 bases). V was shortened by 0 bases and J by 6 bases, with 18 bases between the two germline ends. The CDR3 covers 16 residues. CDR1 and CDR2 from the germline V gene are LGHNT and FRNRAP. The CDR3 DNA sequence: TGTGCTAGTGGTTTGGTGGCTGGACGGGGGATGGGCGAGCAGTACTTC. It translates to CASGLVAGRGMGEQYF.

The V gene is TRBV7-2, the J gene TRBJ2-7; 13 positions match TRBD2. Germline CDR1 is SGHTA and CDR2 is FQGNSA. This CDR3 region has 17 residues. V lost 5 bases to trimming and J lost 3 bases; unmatched junction nucleotides: 10. The CDR3 sequence is CASSGPGTSGVHYEQYF. The CDR3 region has the DNA TGTGCCAGCAGCGGTCCCGGGACTAGCGGGGTGCACTACGAGCAGTACTTC.

This rearrangement joins TRBV6-5 to TRBJ2-7; 10 bases are a match to TRBD2. This CDR3 is built from 15 residues. V was pared by 4 bases and J by 1 base, with 4 bases of the junction left unmatched. Per germline, CDR1 MNHEY and CDR2 SVGAGI. Written as DNA, the CDR3 is TGTGCCAGCAGTTCCTTAGCGGGAGGATCCTACGAGCAGTACTTC. Translating it yields CASSSLAGGSYEQYF.

The table lists this clone with a count of one. This chain links TRBV19 with TRBJ2-7; the D gene is possibly TRBD1 (6 bases). The CDR3 is made up of 13 amino acids. Germline CDR1 LNHDA, CDR2 SQIVND (reference sequence). The ends were cut back, 6 bases at V and 3 bases at J, with 12 bases in the middle. The CDR3 DNA is TGTGCCAGTAGCGGAGGACAGCACTACGAGCAGTACTTC. It specifies CASSGGQHYEQYF.

The chain combines TRBV3-1 (or the pseudogene TRBV3-2) with TRBJ2-5; the match to TRBD1 covers 7 bases. The CDR3 is 15 residues long. J was trimmed by 2 bases and V by 0 bases; bases with no gene match: 3. Germline assignment: CDR1 LGHDT and CDR2 YNNKEL (reference sequence). This CDR3 reads CASSQDSRGQETQYF. The CDR3 nucleotides read TGTGCCAGCAGCCAAGATAGCAGGGGGCAAGAGACCCAGTACTTC.

This clone has a handful of counts. V usage is TRBV5-4 and J usage is TRBJ2-5; tentative D call: TRBD1 (5 bases). V lost 0 bases and J 1 base, leaving 10 bases between the germline ends. The V gene's germline CDR1 is SGHNT and CDR2 YYREEE (reference sequence). This CDR3 has 15 amino acids. The CDR3: CASSLAGTGQETQYF. DNA for the CDR3: TGTGCCAGCAGCTTGGCCGGCACAGGCCAAGAGACCCAGTACTTC.

The V call is TRBV24-1, the J call TRBJ2-2; 7 nucleotides line up with TRBD2. V gave up 3 bases and J gave up 3 bases; unmatched junction bases: 9. The germline gives CDR1 KGHDR, CDR2 SFDVKD. The length of the CDR3 is 17 residues. CDR3 residues: CATSDRGGSLYTGELFF. The DNA for the CDR3 is TGTGCCACCAGTGATCGGGGCGGGAGCCTATACACCGGGGAGCTGTTTTTT.

V usage is TRBV11-3 and J usage is TRBJ2-1, with 7 nucleotides matching TRBD2. The CDR3 length is 17 residues. V trimming: 1 base; J trimming: 0 bases; junction bases outside the gene matches: 6. Germline V gene data show CDR1 as SGHNT and CDR2 as YENEEA. The CDR3 DNA is TGTGCCAGCAGCTTAGTATCGCGGGGGAGCTCCTACAATGAGCAGTTCTTC. Residues: CASSLVSRGSSYNEQFF.

This clone was counted only a few times. The chain has TRBV5-1 and TRBJ1-5; possible D gene TRBD1, 5 bases. CDR1 and CDR2 from the germline V gene are SGHRS and YFSETQ. V shed 0 bases and J shed 0 bases, with 10 bases lying between them. This CDR3 comprises 16 residues. The CDR3 nucleotides are TGCGCCAGCAGCTTGGTCCCAGGGTATAGCAATCAGCCCCAGCATTTT. This sequence encodes CASSLVPGYSNQPQHF.

The chain's CDR3 is CATSRDPGGNTIYF. The CDR3 DNA reads as TGTGCCACCAGCAGAGATCCAGGAGGGAACACCATATATTTT. The rearrangement joins TRBV15 to TRBJ1-3, with D unresolved. This CDR3 contains 14 residues. In germline, CDR1 is LNHNV, CDR2 YYDKDF (reference sequence). The ends were cut back, 0 bases at V and 7 bases at J, with 10 bases in the middle.

The V gene is TRBV14, the J gene TRBJ2-1, with unresolved D. Trimming removed 1 base from V and 1 base from J, with 14 bases in between. The CDR3 covers 17 residues. Germline lookup yields CDR1 SGHDN and CDR2 FVKESK. This CDR3 is CASSQGWSEISYNEQFF. CDR3 sequence (DNA): TGTGCCAGCAGCCAAGGTTGGTCGGAGATTTCCTACAATGAGCAGTTCTTC.

The V call is TRBV11-1, the J call TRBJ1-1, with 7 bases identical to TRBD1. The CDR3 totals 14 residues. Germline values: CDR1 SGHAT, CDR2 FQDESV (reference sequence). The J segment lost 0 bases and the V segment lost 4 bases, leaving 2 bases of the junction unmatched. CDR3 bases: TGTGCCAGCAGCTATACAGGGGTGAACACTGAAGCTTTCTTT. This encodes CASSYTGVNTEAFF.

The chain uses TRBV4-1 and TRBJ1-6, with D hard to call. Per the germline V gene, CDR1 is MGHRA and CDR2 is YSYEKL. V lost 0 bases to trimming and J lost 0 bases, with 21 bases between them. The CDR3 has 21 amino acids. CDR3 amino acids: CASSQEVSWASGSSYNSPLHF. CDR3 nucleotides: TGCGCCAGCAGCCAAGAAGTGTCGTGGGCTTCGGGGAGCTCCTATAATTCACCCCTCCACTTT.

The gene calls are TRBV27 and TRBJ2-1; tentatively, D is TRBD1 (5 bases). This CDR3 has 16 amino acids. V was clipped by 6 bases and J by 0 bases, with 15 bases between them. Germline CDR1 reads MNHEY; CDR2 reads SMNVEV (reference sequence). This CDR3 reads CASRVRLDSSYNEQFF. Written as DNA, the CDR3 is TGTGCCAGCAGGGTCCGACTCGACAGCTCCTACAATGAGCAGTTCTTC.

This chain joins TRBV24-1 and TRBJ1-1; tentative D call: TRBD1 (6 bases). The germline V gene has CDR1 KGHDR and CDR2 SFDVKD. The V end lost 0 bases, the J end lost 5 bases, and 15 bases lay between the germline ends. The CDR3 is 16 residues long. Here the CDR3 DNA reads TGTGCCACCAGTGATTTGTCTGGGGGCAGATGGACTGAAGCTTTCTTT. Translation gives CATSDLSGGRWTEAFF.

The chain links TRBV9 to TRBJ2-7, with a possible D match to TRBD2 (6 bases). The CDR3 has 14 amino acids. Trimming cost V 0 bases and J 5 bases, with 12 bases left between them. The germline V gene has CDR1 SGDLS and CDR2 YYNGEE. CDR3 nucleotide sequence: TGTGCCAGCAGCGTAGTCGGGGGAGCCAACGAGCAGTACTTC. This gives the protein CASSVVGGANEQYF.

The chain employs TRBV27 and TRBJ2-1, with TRBD2 matching over 9 bases. Germline assignment: CDR1 MNHEY and CDR2 SMNVEV (reference sequence). V lost 8 bases, J lost 4 bases, and 6 bases stayed unmatched. CDR3 length: 14 amino acids. The CDR3 sequence is CASWRSGGYNEQFF. The DNA for the CDR3 is TGTGCCAGCTGGCGTAGCGGGGGTTACAATGAGCAGTTCTTC.

This clone was seen once. V gene TRBV2 combines with J gene TRBJ2-5, with 10 bases that match TRBD2. Trimming cost V 3 bases and J 4 bases; bases outside gene matches: 8. Germline V CDR1 and CDR2: SNHLY, FYNNEI. This CDR3 has 16 amino acids. In nucleotides, the CDR3 is TGTGCCAGCAGTGAGCCTAGCGGGGGCCTGGGAGAGACCCAGTACTTC. It codes for CASSEPSGGLGETQYF. The full variable domain, with the rest looked up from reference TRBV2 and TRBJ2-5, is EPEVTQTPSHQVTQMGQEVILRCVPISNHLYFYWYRQILGQKVEFLVSFYNNEISEKSEIFDDQFSVERPDGSNFTLKIRSTKLEDSAMYFCASSEPSGGLGETQYFGPGTRLLVL.

This rearrangement joins TRBV19 to TRBJ2-7; TRBD1 matches 7 bases. Trimming at V came to 0 bases and at J to 0 bases, leaving 2 bases not matched to a gene. The CDR3 consists of 15 residues. Germline V gene data show CDR1 as LNHDA and CDR2 as SQIVND (reference sequence). As DNA, the CDR3 is TGTGCCAGTAGTATAGAGACAGGGCACTCCTACGAGCAGTACTTC. Translated, it gives CASSIETGHSYEQYF.

The chain carries TRBV5-1 and TRBJ2-7; the match to TRBD1 covers 7 bases. CDR3 size: 15 residues. V lost 0 bases to trimming and J lost 6 bases; unmatched junction nucleotides: 9. CDR1 and CDR2 (germline): SGHRS, YFSETQ. In nucleotides, the CDR3 is TGCGCCAGCAGCTTGGAGGGCAGACAGGGACGCGAGCAGTACTTC. As protein: CASSLEGRQGREQYF.

The V gene is TRBV11-3, the J gene TRBJ2-3; D unresolved. The length of the CDR3 is 13 residues. Germline-derived CDR1 and CDR2 are SGHNT and YENEEA. Between the trimmed V and J ends, which lost 1 base and 2 bases, there was a span of 4 bases. This CDR3 is CASSLVITDTQYF. The CDR3 DNA sequence: TGTGCCAGCAGCTTAGTCATCACAGATACGCAGTATTTT. Drawing the rest from reference TRBV11-3 and TRBJ2-3, the complete variable domain is EAGVVQSPRYKIIEKKQPVAFWCNPISGHNTLYWYLQNLGQGPELLIRYENEEAVDDSQLPKDRFSAERLKGVDSTLKIQPAELGDSAVYLCASSLVITDTQYFGPGTRLTVL.

The rearrangement uses TRBV7-2 and TRBJ1-5; perhaps TRBD1 as D (5 bases). The germline V gene encodes CDR1 SGHTA and CDR2 FQGNSA. Deletions cut 4 bases from V and 7 bases from J, with 17 bases between. The CDR3 sequence is 15 residues long. CDR3 DNA: TGTGCCAGCAGCTCCGGAACTCAGGGAGGCCAGCCCCAGCATTTT. This codes for CASSSGTQGGQPQHF.

The CDR3 sequence is CASSAPGTYQPQHF. The CDR3 DNA is TGTGCCAGCAGCGCTCCCGGGACATATCAGCCCCAGCATTTT. V gene TRBV9 combines with J gene TRBJ1-5; tentative D call: TRBD1 (6 bases). With 3 bases removed from V and 5 bases from J, the gap between germline ends came to 12 bases. Germline-derived CDR1 and CDR2 are SGDLS and YYNGEE. The CDR3 length is 14 residues.